The present T cell receptor beta chain was sequenced within a study of blood T cell repertoires in COVID-19. The overall study: Sites in the United States, Italy and Spain provided acute and convalescent COVID-19 samples. The analysed material was cDNA or gDNA that came from T cells, B-cell-depleted T cells, or PBMCs.

Looked up from germline, CDR1 is MNHEY and CDR2 is SVGAGI. V was shortened by 6 bases and J by 3 bases, with 5 bases between the two germline ends. The CDR3 contains 12 residues. Authors' processing steps: Researchers report that nucleated cell counts were estimated from reference gene primer amplification. Using immunoSEQ multiplex PCR, the repertoire was profiled, and TCRdb retains in-frame clones only, with some absent. That table is the source of V, J and clone size, and D and trimming were worked out from the DNA. The sample lists around 79,000 clones, approximately 80% seen once, with approximately 6% in the top ten.

V and J are TRBV6-5 and TRBJ1-4; D call uncertain. The TCR originated in a woman aged 55-69 years with acute or convalescent COVID-19. The sample taken for sequencing was peripheral blood. Written as DNA, the CDR3 is TGTGCCAGCAGCCGGGCTAATGAAAAACTGTTTTTT. Translating gives CASSRANEKLFF.